This is a list of T cell receptor beta chains from one sample in a study of blood T cell repertoires in COVID-19. Here immunoSEQ multiplex PCR was the method, and the copy in TCRdb shows in-frame clones only, minus some. The sample has 200,000 to 250,000 clones; 85% to 90% are singletons. Sequenced input: peripheral blood. The source is a woman in her seventies with active or convalescent COVID-19. Both conserved end residues are part of each CDR3. The order of the fields is J gene, D gene, clone size, V gene, CDR3 protein, CDR3 DNA. A D gene is named only where the DNA matches it firmly. Clone size is stated in some rows and not others, as once, few, many or a class when expanded.

j_call: TRBJ2-2; d_call: NA; clone_size: NA; v_call: TRBV9; cdr3_aa: CASSAQIRDGELFF; cdr3_nt: TGTGCCAGCAGCGCCCAAATCAGGGACGGGGAGCTGTTTTTT
j_call: TRBJ1-1; d_call: TRBD1; clone_size: NA; v_call: TRBV6-5; cdr3_aa: CASTSQGVNTEAFF; cdr3_nt: TGTGCCAGCACCTCCCAGGGGGTGAACACTGAAGCTTTCTTT
j_call: TRBJ1-1; d_call: NA; clone_size: NA; v_call: TRBV7-2; cdr3_aa: CASSLGGQPRAFF; cdr3_nt: TGTGCCAGCAGCTTAGGTGGACAGCCCAGAGCTTTCTTT
j_call: TRBJ1-2; d_call: NA; clone_size: NA; v_call: TRBV5-1; cdr3_aa: CASSAGTNYGYTF; cdr3_nt: TGCGCCAGCAGCGCCGGTACTAACTATGGCTACACCTTC
j_call: TRBJ2-5; d_call: TRBD2; clone_size: NA; v_call: TRBV3-1/TRBV3-2; cdr3_aa: CASSQGGSGRAETQYF; cdr3_nt: TGTGCCAGCAGCCAAGGGGGCTCAGGGAGGGCAGAGACCCAGTACTTC
j_call: TRBJ1-1; d_call: NA; clone_size: once; v_call: TRBV7-9; cdr3_aa: CASSPGGRGAWNTEAFF; cdr3_nt: TGTGCCAGCAGCCCGGGGGGCAGGGGAGCTTGGAACACTGAAGCTTTCTTT
j_call: TRBJ1-1; d_call: NA; clone_size: NA; v_call: TRBV10-3; cdr3_aa: CAIKELMNTEAFF; cdr3_nt: TGTGCCATCAAGGAGTTAATGAACACTGAAGCTTTCTTT
j_call: TRBJ1-4; d_call: NA; clone_size: NA; v_call: TRBV6-5; cdr3_aa: CASSLGRDAKLFF; cdr3_nt: TGTGCCAGCAGTCTGGGGCGTGATGCCAAACTGTTTTTT
j_call: TRBJ1-5; d_call: TRBD1; clone_size: NA; v_call: TRBV24-1; cdr3_aa: CATSDHTGGGNQPQHF; cdr3_nt: TGTGCCACCAGTGACCACACAGGGGGTGGCAATCAGCCCCAGCATTTT
j_call: TRBJ2-5; d_call: TRBD2; clone_size: NA; v_call: TRBV3-1/TRBV3-2; cdr3_aa: CASSQDPSGGGETQYF; cdr3_nt: TGTGCCAGCAGCCAAGACCCTAGCGGGGGAGGAGAGACCCAGTACTTC
j_call: TRBJ1-1; d_call: NA; clone_size: NA; v_call: TRBV18; cdr3_aa: CASSPRAGAETEAFF; cdr3_nt: TGTGCCAGCTCACCCCGGGCGGGGGCCGAGACTGAAGCTTTCTTT
j_call: TRBJ2-7; d_call: TRBD1; clone_size: NA; v_call: TRBV11-3; cdr3_aa: CASSKGGTGQYEQYF; cdr3_nt: TGTGCCAGCAGCAAAGGTGGGACAGGGCAATACGAGCAGTACTTC
j_call: TRBJ2-7; d_call: TRBD1; clone_size: NA; v_call: TRBV7-2; cdr3_aa: CASSFNRGLSEQYF; cdr3_nt: TGTGCCAGCAGCTTTAACAGGGGGCTTAGCGAGCAGTACTTC
j_call: TRBJ1-1; d_call: NA; clone_size: NA; v_call: TRBV6-5; cdr3_aa: CASRQGSTEAFF; cdr3_nt: TGTGCCAGCAGGCAGGGGAGCACTGAAGCTTTCTTT
j_call: TRBJ1-2; d_call: TRBD1; clone_size: NA; v_call: TRBV29-1; cdr3_aa: CSVMTGGRANYGYTF; cdr3_nt: TGCAGCGTTATGACAGGGGGGCGTGCTAACTATGGCTACACCTTC
j_call: TRBJ2-5; d_call: NA; clone_size: once; v_call: TRBV7-9; cdr3_aa: CASSFDRTDQETQYF; cdr3_nt: TGTGCCAGCAGCTTTGACCGGACAGACCAAGAGACCCAGTACTTC
j_call: TRBJ1-1; d_call: NA; clone_size: NA; v_call: TRBV29-1; cdr3_aa: CSAVVGANTEAFF; cdr3_nt: TGCAGCGCCGTGGTAGGGGCTAACACTGAAGCTTTCTTT
j_call: TRBJ1-5; d_call: TRBD1; clone_size: NA; v_call: TRBV24-1; cdr3_aa: CATGQGERNQPQHF; cdr3_nt: TGTGCCACCGGACAGGGTGAGCGCAATCAGCCCCAGCATTTT
j_call: TRBJ1-6; d_call: NA; clone_size: NA; v_call: TRBV7-6; cdr3_aa: CASSLASTSGTKGSPLHF; cdr3_nt: TGTGCCAGCAGTCTTGCCTCGACTTCCGGGACTAAGGGATCACCCCTCCACTTT
j_call: TRBJ2-2; d_call: NA; clone_size: NA; v_call: TRBV9; cdr3_aa: CANRTGRDTGELFF; cdr3_nt: TGTGCCAACCGGACAGGGAGGGACACCGGGGAGCTGTTTTTT
j_call: TRBJ2-1; d_call: TRBD1; clone_size: NA; v_call: TRBV5-1; cdr3_aa: CASSLDGTGGWNEQFF; cdr3_nt: TGCGCCAGCAGCTTGGATGGGACAGGGGGTTGGAATGAGCAGTTCTTC
j_call: TRBJ1-2; d_call: TRBD1; clone_size: NA; v_call: TRBV5-1; cdr3_aa: CASSLPGQDYGYTF; cdr3_nt: TGCGCCAGCAGCCTACCGGGACAGGACTATGGCTACACCTTC
j_call: TRBJ1-1; d_call: NA; clone_size: NA; v_call: TRBV12-3/TRBV12-4; cdr3_aa: CASTPTGLGEAFF; cdr3_nt: TGTGCCAGCACCCCAACAGGGCTGGGTGAAGCTTTCTTT
j_call: TRBJ1-5; d_call: NA; clone_size: once; v_call: TRBV12-3/TRBV12-4; cdr3_aa: CASSYSFNQPQHF; cdr3_nt: TGTGCCAGCAGTTATTCTTTTAATCAGCCCCAGCATTTT
j_call: TRBJ1-3; d_call: NA; clone_size: NA; v_call: TRBV9; cdr3_aa: CASSVHRTGGFTGNTIYF; cdr3_nt: TGTGCCAGCAGCGTACACCGGACGGGGGGCTTTACTGGAAACACCATATATTTT
j_call: TRBJ1-6; d_call: NA; clone_size: NA; v_call: TRBV10-3; cdr3_aa: CAISESVGGDSPLHF; cdr3_nt: TGTGCCATCAGTGAGTCGGTAGGGGGGGATTCACCCCTCCACTTT
j_call: TRBJ2-2; d_call: TRBD2; clone_size: NA; v_call: TRBV7-2; cdr3_aa: CASSLVAAGGANTGELFF; cdr3_nt: TGTGCCAGCAGCTTAGTGGCAGCGGGGGGAGCGAACACCGGGGAGCTGTTTTTT
j_call: TRBJ1-3; d_call: TRBD1; clone_size: NA; v_call: TRBV7-9; cdr3_aa: CASSLGQSSGNTIYF; cdr3_nt: TGTGCCAGCAGTCTGGGACAGAGCTCTGGAAACACCATATATTTT
j_call: TRBJ1-5; d_call: NA; clone_size: once; v_call: TRBV6-1; cdr3_aa: CASSLDSNQPQHF; cdr3_nt: TGTGCCAGCAGTCTAGATAGCAATCAGCCCCAGCATTTT
j_call: TRBJ1-1; d_call: TRBD1; clone_size: NA; v_call: TRBV6-1; cdr3_aa: CASSETGTVLTEAFF; cdr3_nt: TGTGCCAGCAGTGAAACAGGGACAGTACTCACTGAAGCTTTCTTT
j_call: TRBJ1-3; d_call: NA; clone_size: many; v_call: TRBV19; cdr3_aa: CASSPRDLHTIYF; cdr3_nt: TGTGCCAGTAGTCCCCGGGACTTACACACCATATATTTT
j_call: TRBJ1-2; d_call: NA; clone_size: NA; v_call: TRBV18; cdr3_aa: CASSPMEGGGYTF; cdr3_nt: TGTGCCAGCTCACCGATGGAGGGAGGTGGCTACACCTTC
j_call: TRBJ2-2; d_call: TRBD1; clone_size: once; v_call: TRBV28; cdr3_aa: CASSSAGGSVGELFF; cdr3_nt: TGTGCCAGCAGTTCCGCAGGGGGAAGTGTCGGGGAGCTGTTTTTT
j_call: TRBJ1-4; d_call: NA; clone_size: NA; v_call: TRBV5-1; cdr3_aa: CASNPGVTLNEKLFF; cdr3_nt: TGCGCCAGCAACCCGGGAGTCACCCTGAATGAAAAACTGTTTTTT
j_call: TRBJ1-4; d_call: TRBD1; clone_size: once; v_call: TRBV7-2; cdr3_aa: CASSVPTGDNEKLFF; cdr3_nt: TGTGCCAGCAGCGTCCCAACAGGGGATAATGAAAAACTGTTTTTT
j_call: TRBJ2-7; d_call: TRBD2; clone_size: NA; v_call: TRBV6-1; cdr3_aa: CASSEVGGGEQYF; cdr3_nt: TGTGCCAGCAGTGAAGTAGGCGGGGGGGAGCAGTACTTC
j_call: TRBJ2-7; d_call: TRBD2; clone_size: NA; v_call: TRBV19; cdr3_aa: CASRGGVRGTYEQYF; cdr3_nt: TGTGCCAGTAGGGGAGGGGTTAGGGGAACCTACGAGCAGTACTTC
j_call: TRBJ2-7; d_call: NA; clone_size: NA; v_call: TRBV6-5; cdr3_aa: CASTYLGEKYF; cdr3_nt: TGTGCCAGCACCTACCTGGGAGAGAAGTACTTC
j_call: TRBJ1-2; d_call: NA; clone_size: NA; v_call: TRBV19; cdr3_aa: CASSIADRKGYTF; cdr3_nt: TGTGCCAGTAGTATAGCGGACAGAAAGGGCTACACCTTC
j_call: TRBJ2-1; d_call: NA; clone_size: NA; v_call: TRBV29-1; cdr3_aa: CSVDREGAPLNEQFF; cdr3_nt: TGCAGCGTTGACCGTGAAGGGGCGCCGCTCAATGAGCAGTTCTTC
j_call: TRBJ2-7; d_call: NA; clone_size: NA; v_call: TRBV7-2; cdr3_aa: CASRLSYEQYF; cdr3_nt: TGTGCCAGCAGACTGTCCTACGAGCAGTACTTC
j_call: TRBJ1-4; d_call: NA; clone_size: NA; v_call: TRBV6-2/TRBV6-3; cdr3_aa: CASSYWRNEKLFF; cdr3_nt: TGTGCCAGCAGTTATTGGAGGAATGAAAAACTGTTTTTT
j_call: TRBJ2-2; d_call: TRBD2; clone_size: NA; v_call: TRBV5-1; cdr3_aa: CASSSSGGSPTGELFF; cdr3_nt: TGCGCCAGCAGCTCTAGCGGGGGATCCCCCACCGGGGAGCTGTTTTTT
j_call: TRBJ2-1; d_call: NA; clone_size: NA; v_call: TRBV19; cdr3_aa: CASSPHSGTMHNEQFF; cdr3_nt: TGTGCCAGTAGTCCCCACTCCGGGACAATGCACAATGAGCAGTTCTTC
j_call: TRBJ1-5; d_call: TRBD1; clone_size: NA; v_call: TRBV5-6; cdr3_aa: CASGQGSNQPQHF; cdr3_nt: TGTGCCAGCGGACAGGGGAGCAATCAGCCCCAGCATTTT
j_call: TRBJ1-3; d_call: NA; clone_size: NA; v_call: TRBV7-2; cdr3_aa: CASSFMNPLRAGSGNTIYF; cdr3_nt: TGTGCCAGCAGCTTTATGAACCCTCTCAGGGCCGGCTCTGGAAACACCATATATTTT
j_call: TRBJ2-6; d_call: NA; clone_size: NA; v_call: TRBV3-1/TRBV3-2; cdr3_aa: CASSINIGGLGANVLTF; cdr3_nt: TGTGCCAGCAGCATAAACATCGGGGGATTAGGGGCCAACGTCCTGACTTTC
j_call: TRBJ1-1; d_call: NA; clone_size: NA; v_call: TRBV5-1; cdr3_aa: CASSLSFVSGRKAFF; cdr3_nt: TGCGCCAGCAGCTTATCGTTCGTATCAGGGAGGAAAGCTTTCTTT
j_call: TRBJ1-5; d_call: TRBD1; clone_size: NA; v_call: TRBV6-2/TRBV6-3; cdr3_aa: CASSLTGGGNQPQHF; cdr3_nt: TGTGCCAGCAGTTTGACAGGGGGCGGGAATCAGCCCCAGCATTTT
j_call: TRBJ2-3; d_call: NA; clone_size: NA; v_call: TRBV10-1; cdr3_aa: CARGGDSSTDTQYF; cdr3_nt: TGCGCCAGGGGTGGAGACTCTAGCACAGATACGCAGTATTTT
j_call: TRBJ2-7; d_call: TRBD2; clone_size: few; v_call: TRBV4-1; cdr3_aa: CASSLRLAGQAGDEQYF; cdr3_nt: TGCGCCAGCAGCCTACGACTAGCGGGGCAAGCGGGGGACGAGCAGTACTTC
j_call: TRBJ2-3; d_call: TRBD2; clone_size: once; v_call: TRBV9; cdr3_aa: CASSVGREGLREYF; cdr3_nt: TGTGCCAGCAGCGTGGGCAGGGAGGGGTTAAGGGAGTATTTT
j_call: TRBJ1-2; d_call: NA; clone_size: NA; v_call: TRBV12-3/TRBV12-4; cdr3_aa: CASSLAKLYGYTF; cdr3_nt: TGTGCCAGCAGTTTAGCCAAGCTCTATGGCTACACCTTC
j_call: TRBJ1-5; d_call: NA; clone_size: NA; v_call: TRBV20-1; cdr3_aa: CSASPMEVQPQHF; cdr3_nt: TGCAGTGCTAGTCCCATGGAGGTTCAGCCCCAGCATTTT
j_call: TRBJ2-7; d_call: TRBD1; clone_size: NA; v_call: TRBV7-2; cdr3_aa: CASSLQPGQGYEQYF; cdr3_nt: TGTGCCAGCAGCCTCCAACCGGGACAGGGCTACGAGCAGTACTTC